Listed here are 10 T cell receptor beta chains from one sample, sequenced in a study of CXCR3-negative and CXCR3-positive naive CD8 T cells. The study made its TRB cDNA libraries by 5' RACE, adding UMI labels. TCRdb re-analyzed the 5' RACE reads; it lists each CDR3 protein once, without DNA. Its listing shows tens of thousands of distinct CDR3 sequences. Material for sequencing was memory CD8+ T cells from blood. The receptors derive from a human donor in good health. Some clones in this sample may be carry-over from other donors' samples.

The chain recombines TRBV6-2 or TRBV6-3 with TRBJ2-5. CDR1 and CDR2 from the germline V gene are MNHEY and SVGEGT. CDR3 size: 14 residues. Here the CDR3 reads CASSYGSAQETQYF.

The chain carries TRBV29-1 and TRBJ2-3; TCRdb proposes TRBD1, but this gene call is untestable without DNA. This CDR3 spans 14 amino acids. Germline-derived CDR1 and CDR2 are SQVTM and ANQGSEA. This CDR3 is CSVEWGRGPDTQYF.

The rearrangement uses TRBV11-2 and TRBJ1-6. CDR1 is SGHAT, CDR2 FQNNGV, per germline. This CDR3 is 17 amino acids long. The chain's CDR3 is CASSLWEESSYNSPLHF.

V and J are TRBV18 and TRBJ2-7; TCRdb designates TRBD2, a call that cannot be tested without DNA. Germline assignment: CDR1 KGHSH and CDR2 LQKENI. The CDR3 sequence is 15 residues long. The CDR3 here is CASSPRPAGANEQYF.

This sequence joins TRBV3-1 and TRBJ2-3; TCRdb gives TRBD2 as the D gene, but with no DNA this cannot be confirmed. The CDR3 totals 14 residues. In germline, CDR1 is LGHDT, CDR2 YNNKEL (reference sequence). The CDR3 loop reads CASSQGGVTDTQYF.

The V call is TRBV28, the J call TRBJ1-1; no DNA is available, so the TRBD1 call from TCRdb remains unchecked. The CDR3 is 14 residues long. Per the germline V gene, CDR1 is MDHEN and CDR2 is SYDVKM. Here the CDR3 reads CASSLGAGTTEAFF.

This sequence joins TRBV19 and TRBJ2-5; without DNA, the TCRdb call of TRBD1 cannot be checked. Germline CDR1 is LNHDA and CDR2 is SQIVND (reference sequence). The CDR3 length is 18 residues. CDR3 region: CASSIAPTTESPWETQYF.

CDR3 amino acids: CASSHQDRDDYGYTF. The V and J genes are TRBV23-1 and TRBJ1-2; TCRdb's D call of TRBD1 is untestable without DNA. TRBV23-1 has ORF status, its function being uncertain. The CDR3 is 15 amino acids.

This sequence joins TRBV10-2 and TRBJ2-7; TCRdb's D call of TRBD1 is untestable without DNA. The germline CDR1 and CDR2 sequences are WSHSY and SAAADI. The CDR3 has 14 residues. CDR3 amino acids: CASSVGAPSYEQYF.

V usage is TRBV7-3 and J usage is TRBJ1-1; as DNA is missing, the TRBD1 call by TCRdb cannot be tested. The CDR3 spans 13 residues. Germline CDR1 reads SGHTA; CDR2 reads FQGTGA. CDR3: CASSLISGGEAFF.